This T cell receptor beta chain was captured by sequencing in a study of T-cell reconstitution after alpha-beta-depleted transplantation in children. CDR1 is SGHRS, CDR2 YFSETQ, per germline. There are 14 residues in the CDR3. The V gene lost 0 bases and the J gene lost 2 bases, with 7 bases spanning the gap. At least ten counts were recorded for this clonotype. Preparation of the TCRbeta library used unique molecular identifiers. TCRdb used MiXCR to reprocess the PCR reads, holding one entry per CDR3 protein. The data contain a few hundred thousand distinct CDR3 sequences, 9% to 10% of them singletons.

Material: PBMCs from the stem cell graft donor, obtained from the stem cell graft. The clonotype comes from a human donor who donated a stem cell graft to a child with SCID. The J gene is TRBJ2-3, the V gene TRBV5-1, with D perhaps being TRBD1 or TRBD2 (5 bases each). The DNA of the CDR3 is TGCGCCAGCAGCTTGGATGGGACCACAGATACGCAGTATTTT. This sequence encodes CASSLDGTTDTQYF. Full variable domain (remainder filled in from reference TRBV5-1 and TRBJ2-3): KAGVTQTPRYLIKTRGQQVTLSCSPISGHRSVSWYQQTPGQGLQFLFEYFSETQRNKGNFPGRFSGRQFSNSRSEMNVSTLELGDSALYLCASSLDGTTDTQYFGPGTRLTVL.